Below, 5 T cell receptor beta chains from the same sample are listed, as sequenced in a study of neurological immune-mediated disorders. Using its own MiXCR run on the 5' RACE reads, TCRdb lists one record per CDR3 protein. Counted here are about 44,000 distinct CDR3 sequences, about 6.3% occurring once; the ten biggest clones make up around 0.57%. The sample consisted of CD4+ T cells from blood. Receptor source: a woman in her 40s in good health.

This clonotype was seen repeatedly, ten times or more. The CDR3 spells CSAKGAGDEQFF. CDR3 DNA sequence: TGCAGTGCTAAAGGGGCGGGCGATGAGCAGTTCTTC. The chain has TRBV20-1 and TRBJ2-1; D may correspond to TRBD1 or TRBD2 (5 bases each). In germline, CDR1 is DFQATT, CDR2 SNEGSKA (reference sequence). V shed 4 bases and J shed 8 bases, with 12 bases lying between them. This CDR3 comprises 12 residues.

Ten or more counts support this clonotype. The chain recombines TRBV5-1 with TRBJ2-1; D tentatively fits TRBD1 or TRBD2 (5 bases each). Germline loops: CDR1 SGHRS, CDR2 YFSETQ. V was trimmed by 4 bases and J by 1 base, leaving 12 bases between them. The CDR3 length is 15 residues. The CDR3 DNA follows: TGCGCCAGCAGCCAGGGACCCTATTCCTACAATGAGCAGTTCTTC. Its translation: CASSQGPYSYNEQFF.

The rearrangement joins TRBV5-4 to TRBJ1-2; 7 bases match TRBD1. Losses at the gene ends were 10 bases for V and 4 bases for J; bases not matched to a gene: 19. The CDR3 runs to 16 residues. Germline-derived CDR1 and CDR2 are SGHNT and YYREEE (reference sequence). The CDR3 is CAPSRVGDSPFYGYTF. DNA of the CDR3: TGTGCCCCTTCTCGCGTTGGGGACAGCCCGTTCTATGGCTACACCTTC. Full variable domain (outside the CDR3, taken from reference TRBV5-4 and TRBJ1-2): ETGVTQSPTHLIKTRGQQVTLRCSSQSGHNTVSWYQQALGQGPQFIFQYYREEENGRGNFPPRFSGLQFPNYSSELNVNALELDDSALYLCAPSRVGDSPFYGYTFGSGTRLTVV.

This clonotype was detected ten times or more. The V and J genes are TRBV5-1 and TRBJ2-1, with a possible D match to TRBD1 (5 bases). The CDR3 totals 15 residues. Trimming shortened V by 0 bases and J by 5 bases, and 12 bases separated the two germline ends. Germline V gives CDR1 SGHRS, CDR2 YFSETQ. The CDR3 loop reads CASSLGQRDNNEQFF. In DNA form, the CDR3 reads TGCGCCAGCAGCTTGGGACAGCGCGATAACAATGAGCAGTTCTTC.

This clonotype was recorded at least ten times. V gene TRBV18 combines with J gene TRBJ2-5; a possible D gene is TRBD1 (5 bases). Per germline, CDR1 KGHSH and CDR2 LQKENI. Trimming pared 5 bases from V and 3 bases from J, leaving 10 bases between. This CDR3 region has 13 residues. CDR3 bases: TGTGCCAGCTCAGAACGACAGAAAGAGACCCAGTACTTC. Protein sequence: CASSERQKETQYF.